What follows are 8 T cell receptor beta chains derived from one specimen sequenced in a study of cytomegalovirus exposure and HLA in healthy donors. A multiplex PCR was run with 60 Vbeta primers and 13 Jbeta primers. Assay used: immunoSEQ multiplex PCR; TCRdb lists only in-frame clones, some missing. Altogether 150,000 to 200,000 clones are present, around 80% being singletons, with the ten largest covering 6% to 7.5%. Sequences were obtained from PBMCs. These receptors all stem from a man younger than 45 in good health and CMV-seropositive.

This rearrangement joins TRBV4-1 to TRBJ2-3; TRBD1 might be the D (6 bases). CDR1 and CDR2 (germline): MGHRA, YSYEKL. V lost 0 bases, J lost 4 bases, and 14 bases lay in between. The CDR3 covers 16 residues. CDR3 loop: CASSQDRRGSPDTQYF. The CDR3 nucleotides are TGCGCCAGCAGCCAAGATCGCAGGGGATCCCCAGATACGCAGTATTTT.

The chain employs TRBV6-5 and TRBJ2-2, with 7 bases aligning to TRBD1. The V gene's germline CDR1 is MNHEY and CDR2 SVGAGI. The junction had 7 bases not matched to a gene; V was cut back by 2 bases and J by 7 bases. The CDR3 totals 15 residues. CDR3 in amino acids: CASSYLTGYRGELFF. CDR3 sequence (DNA): TGTGCCAGCAGTTACCTGACAGGGTACCGCGGGGAGCTGTTTTTT.

The chain couples TRBV7-2 to TRBJ2-7; 11 bases agree with TRBD2. Per the germline V gene, CDR1 is SGHTA and CDR2 is FQGNSA. CDR3 length: 15 amino acids. J lost 4 bases, V lost 0 bases, and 2 bases had no gene match. The chain's CDR3 is CASSLASSGGYEQYF. The CDR3 DNA sequence: TGTGCCAGCAGCTTAGCGTCTAGCGGGGGGTACGAGCAGTACTTC.

The chain combines TRBV7-9 with TRBJ2-2; 7 bases fit TRBD1. The CDR3 length is 15 residues. The germline V gene encodes CDR1 SEHNR and CDR2 FQNEAQ (reference sequence). The V segment lost 5 bases and the J segment 0 bases; nucleotides outside the gene matches: 3. CDR3 loop: CASSPGQANTGELFF. The CDR3 nucleotides are TGTGCCAGCAGCCCAGGACAGGCGAACACCGGGGAGCTGTTTTTT.

The gene calls are TRBV2 and TRBJ2-5; maybe TRBD2 (7 bases). The germline V gene has CDR1 SNHLY and CDR2 FYNNEI. Trimming stripped 2 bases from V and 8 bases from J, with 12 bases between. This CDR3 has 13 amino acids. Here the CDR3 reads CASSENREGTQYF. For the CDR3, the DNA is TGTGCCAGCAGTGAAAACAGGGAGGGAACCCAGTACTTC.

The chain joins TRBV9 to TRBJ1-1; 7 bases agree with TRBD1. Trimming took 3 bases from V and 6 from J; bases not matched to a gene: 8. The germline V gene encodes CDR1 SGDLS and CDR2 YYNGEE. CDR3 size: 14 residues. The CDR3 loop reads CASSDDRDGPEAFF. DNA for the CDR3: TGTGCCAGCAGCGACGACAGGGATGGTCCTGAAGCTTTCTTT.

The rearrangement joins TRBV6-5 to TRBJ1-1; 7 nucleotides align to TRBD1. CDR1 is MNHEY, CDR2 SVGAGI, per germline. The CDR3 covers 13 residues. J lost 7 bases, V lost 4 bases, and 6 bases had no gene match. The CDR3 DNA follows: TGTGCCAGCAGTTTGGCCGGGACAGTTGAAGCTTTCTTT. Residues: CASSLAGTVEAFF.

The chain is built from TRBV7-9 and TRBJ1-3; 9 bases align to TRBD1. Trimming cost V 4 bases and J 6 bases; bases outside gene matches: 10. Germline V gene lookup returns CDR1 SEHNR and CDR2 FQNEAQ (reference sequence). The CDR3 has 16 residues. The CDR3 reads CASSSLWTGAANTIYF. In DNA, the CDR3 is TGTGCCAGCAGCTCCTTGTGGACAGGGGCAGCAAACACCATATATTTT.